Here is one T cell receptor (beta chain) with its context. This clonotype was seen only a few times. No antigen is known for it. One base away there is no much larger clone; base qualities are not given. The record originates from a study of regulatory T cells in long-lasting Graves disease (dated by TCRdb to about 2021). In terms of the full investigation: Persistent Graves' disease meant more than 5 years of antithyroid drug treatment with TSH receptor autoantibodies that stayed positive. A total of about 35 samples underwent TCR sequencing, from roughly 13 patients with persistent Graves' disease and some 20 patients with newly diagnosed Graves' disease. The study was conducted in China and was registered as a clinical trial. Antithyroid drugs had been taken for approximately 10 years on average by persistent Graves' disease patients in the clinical cohort. Peripheral blood TCR sequencing and RNA sequencing compared persistent Graves' disease patients with newly diagnosed Graves' disease patients. Study-wide findings and limitations: Lower TCR Shannon entropy and fewer highly expanded clones were observed in persistent Graves' disease patients than in newly diagnosed patients, which suggested clonal expansion. Sequencing and analysis were limited to the TCR beta chain. A larger number of public clonotypes was shared among persistent patients (around 3,000) than among newly diagnosed patients (about 990). The study examined only peripheral blood because the primary lesion, thyroid tissue, could not be accessed. The authors acknowledged the small sample size as a limitation that may reduce accuracy.

Receptor libraries were prepared by multiplex PCR. TCRdb shows the sequencer as Illumina HiSeq 4000. TCR beta libraries were built with iRepertoire HTBI primers and Arm-PCR amplification of CDR3 regions. PCR products were gel purified before sequencing. Processing in the source paper ran as follows. A total of 62 TRBV and 14 TRBJ segments were identified across samples and were used for gene usage analysis of CDR3 amino acid clonotypes. COPE and FqMerger were used to merge the filtered high-quality paired reads into contigs. BLAST was used to align contigs to IMGT TRBV, TRBD and TRBJ reference genes, and CDR3 was defined according to IMGT. Any clonotype with a frequency above 0.1% was classified as a highly expanded clone. Shannon entropy was used to measure repertoire diversity, and the Gini coefficient was used to measure V-J evenness. Public clonotypes were defined as clonotypes shared by more than one individual. TCRdb ran its own pipeline on the public reads, namely fastp trimming at Q25 and MiXCR clone calling, and kept in-frame beta chains. Entries that share a CDR3 protein sequence are merged under the most common genes and DNA. The V and J calls were not made by the authors but by TCRdb's processing. The sample table lists roughly 400,000 distinct CDR3 sequences, 21% of them with a count of one. The ten biggest clones cover roughly an eighth of the sample.

What the time point label conveys for this sample: persistent/refractory GD, antithyroid drugs over 5 years with positive TRAb. RNA was extracted from PBMCs in TRIzol for both TCR sequencing and RNA sequencing. The diagnosis of Graves' disease followed American Thyroid Association guidelines. The patients came from an endocrinology department in Xi'an, China. Each patient gave approximately 8.8 milliliters of peripheral blood, collected in an EDTA anticoagulant tube. Ficoll Paque Plus density gradient separation was used to isolate PBMCs, and no additional T cell sorting was done. RNA quality was checked with an Agilent 2100 Bioanalyzer and agarose gel, and concentration with a NanoDrop 2000. This TCR was sampled from a female donor with Graves disease. Source: peripheral blood mononuclear cells (PBMCs), taken when the disease was refractory, from a patient treated with antithyroid drugs.

The CDR3 is CARVNRGSDTGELFF. The sequence in DNA is TGTGCCAGGGTCAACAGGGGCTCTGACACCGGGGAGCTGTTTTTT. This sequence uses TRBV14 and TRBJ2-2, with 7 middle bases fitting TRBD1. The germline V gene encodes CDR1 SGHDN and CDR2 FVKESK. The CDR3 holds 15 amino acids from the cysteine to the phenylalanine. Only the CDR3 DNA is retained, 45 bases long and in frame from the first base. The germline V end is reduced by 9 bases and the J end by 3 bases; junction bases left unmatched: 10.